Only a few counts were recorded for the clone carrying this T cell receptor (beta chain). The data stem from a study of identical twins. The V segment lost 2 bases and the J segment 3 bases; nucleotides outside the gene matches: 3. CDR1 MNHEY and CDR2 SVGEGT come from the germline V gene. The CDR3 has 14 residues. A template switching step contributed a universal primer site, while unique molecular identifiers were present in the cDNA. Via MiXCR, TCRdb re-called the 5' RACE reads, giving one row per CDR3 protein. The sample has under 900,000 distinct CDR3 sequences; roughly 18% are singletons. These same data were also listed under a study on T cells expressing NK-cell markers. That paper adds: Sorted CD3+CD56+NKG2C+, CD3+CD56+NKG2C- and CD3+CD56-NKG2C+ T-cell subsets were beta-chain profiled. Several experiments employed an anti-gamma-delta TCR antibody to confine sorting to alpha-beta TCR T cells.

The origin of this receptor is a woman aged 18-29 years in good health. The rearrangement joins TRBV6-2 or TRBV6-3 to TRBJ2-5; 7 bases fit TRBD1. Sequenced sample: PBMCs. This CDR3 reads CASSYEDREETQYF. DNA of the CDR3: TGTGCCAGCAGTTACGAAGACAGGGAAGAGACCCAGTACTTC.